The entry that follows covers one TCR beta chain sequence. Assay: immunoSEQ multiplex PCR; the TCRdb copy retains only in-frame clones and omits some. The sample lists approximately 100,000 clones, around 94% occurring once. These data originate in a study of T cell responses to AZD1222 COVID-19 vaccine. V shed 0 bases and J 0 bases; nucleotides not matched to a gene: 4. The CDR3 sequence is 18 residues long. Germline CDR1 SGHKS, CDR2 YYEKEE (reference sequence). The V and J genes are TRBV5-5 and TRBJ2-1; 12 positions match TRBD2. The starting material was peripheral blood, obtained on day 0 of AZD1222 vaccination. This TCR derives from an adult in good health. CDR3 loop: CASSLGLAGVVSYNEQFF. For the CDR3, the DNA is TGTGCCAGCAGCTTGGGACTAGCGGGAGTGGTCTCCTACAATGAGCAGTTCTTC.